The rows below give T cell receptor beta chains drawn from one sample of a study of Ad26.COV2.S vaccination and SARS-CoV-2 variants. Profiling relied on immunoSEQ multiplex PCR, and the TCRdb table lists in-frame clones only, not all of them. This sample has around 300,000 clones, with 90% found just once. The sample was peripheral blood, taken in a trial of Ad26.COV2.S vaccine versus placebo. These receptors all stem from a person aged 18-65 years who received the Ad26.COV2.S COVID-19 vaccine or a placebo. The CDR3 runs from the conserved cysteine through the conserved F or W. Each record gives: D gene, V gene, clone size, J gene, CDR3 DNA, CDR3 protein. The D gene is left open where the match is weak. Size values are once, few and many counts, or a class for expanded clones, and some rows have none.

d_call: TRBD2
v_call: TRBV27
clone_size: .
j_call: TRBJ2-1
cdr3_nt: TGTGCCAGCAGTCTGACTAGCGGGGTTCGGAAGTTCTTC
cdr3_aa: CASSLTSGVRKFF

d_call: .
v_call: TRBV29-1
clone_size: few
j_call: TRBJ1-5
cdr3_nt: TGCAGCGTTGCCAGTAGCAATCAGCCCCAGCATTTT
cdr3_aa: CSVASSNQPQHF

d_call: .
v_call: TRBV30
clone_size: .
j_call: TRBJ1-1
cdr3_nt: TGTGCCTGGAGTGTCGGGATGAACACTGAAGCTTTCTTT
cdr3_aa: CAWSVGMNTEAFF

d_call: TRBD2
v_call: TRBV11-3
clone_size: .
j_call: TRBJ2-3
cdr3_nt: TGTGCCAGCAGCTTTCATCCAGCGGGGGGGCCCCCAGATACGCAGTATTTT
cdr3_aa: CASSFHPAGGPPDTQYF

d_call: .
v_call: TRBV18
clone_size: .
j_call: TRBJ1-2
cdr3_nt: TGTGCCAGCTCACCGTCCGGCTCGAGTTATGGCTACACCTTC
cdr3_aa: CASSPSGSSYGYTF

d_call: .
v_call: TRBV6-6
clone_size: .
j_call: TRBJ2-2
cdr3_nt: TGTGCCAGCAGTTACTATTCCGGGGAGCTGTTTTTT
cdr3_aa: CASSYYSGELFF

d_call: .
v_call: TRBV2
clone_size: .
j_call: TRBJ2-3
cdr3_nt: TGTGCCAGCAGTGAAGTAAGATGGGGAGAAGATACGCAGTATTTT
cdr3_aa: CASSEVRWGEDTQYF

d_call: .
v_call: TRBV6-2/TRBV6-3
clone_size: .
j_call: TRBJ2-1
cdr3_nt: TGTGCCAGCAGTTGGAACAATGAGCAGTTCTTC
cdr3_aa: CASSWNNEQFF

d_call: TRBD1
v_call: TRBV15
clone_size: .
j_call: TRBJ1-1
cdr3_nt: TGTGCCACCAGCAGAGACAGGGGGGCTGAAGCTTTCTTT
cdr3_aa: CATSRDRGAEAFF

d_call: .
v_call: TRBV10-2
clone_size: .
j_call: TRBJ2-3
cdr3_nt: TGCGCCAGCAAGAGACTAGACACAGATACGCAGTATTTT
cdr3_aa: CASKRLDTDTQYF

d_call: .
v_call: TRBV15
clone_size: once
j_call: TRBJ1-5
cdr3_nt: TGTGCCTCGTCGGACAAAAGCAATCAGCCCCAGCATTTT
cdr3_aa: CASSDKSNQPQHF

d_call: TRBD2
v_call: TRBV7-2
clone_size: .
j_call: TRBJ2-2
cdr3_nt: TGTGCCAGCAGCTTAGTCCTACTAGCGGGGGCACGGAGGACCGGGGAGCTGTTTTTT
cdr3_aa: CASSLVLLAGARRTGELFF

d_call: TRBD1
v_call: TRBV4-1
clone_size: .
j_call: TRBJ1-2
cdr3_nt: TGCGCCAGCAGCCAAGATAGGACAGGGCGAGATGGCTACACCTTC
cdr3_aa: CASSQDRTGRDGYTF

d_call: TRBD1
v_call: TRBV11-3
clone_size: .
j_call: TRBJ1-2
cdr3_nt: TGTGCCAGCAGCATAGCGGGACAGGGGAACTATGGCTACACCTTC
cdr3_aa: CASSIAGQGNYGYTF

d_call: .
v_call: TRBV7-2
clone_size: .
j_call: TRBJ2-1
cdr3_nt: TGTGCCAGCAGCTTAGCGCCGGTCCGCAACAATGAGCAGTTCTTC
cdr3_aa: CASSLAPVRNNEQFF

d_call: .
v_call: TRBV4-1
clone_size: .
j_call: TRBJ2-1
cdr3_nt: TGCGCCAGCAGCCAAGCGGGCGGCCCCTACAATGAGCAGTTCTTC
cdr3_aa: CASSQAGGPYNEQFF

d_call: .
v_call: TRBV19
clone_size: .
j_call: TRBJ1-1
cdr3_nt: TGTGCCAGTATGAGGATCGAGGTTAACACTGAAGCTTTCTTT
cdr3_aa: CASMRIEVNTEAFF

d_call: .
v_call: TRBV7-9
clone_size: .
j_call: TRBJ1-6
cdr3_nt: TGTGCCAGCAGCTTGACCGCGGATTCACCCCTCCACTTT
cdr3_aa: CASSLTADSPLHF

d_call: .
v_call: TRBV9
clone_size: .
j_call: TRBJ2-1
cdr3_nt: TGTGCCAGCAGCGTAGAAAACCTAGCTGATCAGTTCTTC
cdr3_aa: CASSVENLADQFF

d_call: .
v_call: TRBV7-2
clone_size: .
j_call: TRBJ1-5
cdr3_nt: TGTGCCAGCAGCTTCAGTCCAGGGGTTGATCAGCCCCAGCATTTT
cdr3_aa: CASSFSPGVDQPQHF

d_call: .
v_call: TRBV27
clone_size: .
j_call: TRBJ1-3
cdr3_nt: TGTGCCAGCAGTTTACAAGGGGGGGTAACATTTGGAAACACCATATATTTT
cdr3_aa: CASSLQGGVTFGNTIYF

d_call: .
v_call: TRBV6-1
clone_size: .
j_call: TRBJ2-1
cdr3_nt: TGTGCCAGCAGTGAAGCATGGGGATGGTCTGGGAATGAGCAGTTCTTC
cdr3_aa: CASSEAWGWSGNEQFF

d_call: .
v_call: TRBV12-3/TRBV12-4
clone_size: .
j_call: TRBJ2-4
cdr3_nt: TGTGCCAGCAGGGGTTTTAGTGAAAACATTCAGTACTTC
cdr3_aa: CASRGFSENIQYF

d_call: .
v_call: TRBV6-5
clone_size: .
j_call: TRBJ2-3
cdr3_nt: TGTGCCAGCAGGGGGCGGGTCACAGATACGCAGTATTTT
cdr3_aa: CASRGRVTDTQYF

d_call: .
v_call: TRBV5-1
clone_size: .
j_call: TRBJ1-5
cdr3_nt: TGCGCCAGCAGCACGGGGGACGTTGGGGATCAGCCCCAGCATTTT
cdr3_aa: CASSTGDVGDQPQHF

d_call: .
v_call: TRBV27
clone_size: .
j_call: TRBJ2-2
cdr3_nt: TGTGCCAGCAGTTTTTTCCAGCAGGGATGGTATACCGGGGAGCTGTTTTTT
cdr3_aa: CASSFFQQGWYTGELFF

d_call: .
v_call: TRBV7-9
clone_size: .
j_call: TRBJ2-7
cdr3_nt: TGTGCCAGCAGCTTAGGGAGGGGGCCGGCCTACGAGCAGTACTTC
cdr3_aa: CASSLGRGPAYEQYF

d_call: .
v_call: TRBV7-6
clone_size: .
j_call: TRBJ1-4
cdr3_nt: TGTGCCAGCAGCTTCCACCAGGCGGGCGAAAAACTGTTTTTT
cdr3_aa: CASSFHQAGEKLFF

d_call: .
v_call: TRBV23-1
clone_size: once
j_call: TRBJ2-2
cdr3_nt: TGCGCCAGCAGTCAGCATAAGGACAGTGACACCGGGGAGCTGTTTTTT
cdr3_aa: CASSQHKDSDTGELFF

d_call: TRBD2
v_call: TRBV13
clone_size: few
j_call: TRBJ2-1
cdr3_nt: TGTGCCAGCAGCCTTGGGACTAGCGGGAACAATGAGCAGTTCTTC
cdr3_aa: CASSLGTSGNNEQFF

d_call: .
v_call: TRBV19
clone_size: .
j_call: TRBJ2-6
cdr3_nt: TGTGCCAGTAGAAGGGGAGGCGGGGTTCCCTCTGGGGCCAACGTCCTGACTTTC
cdr3_aa: CASRRGGGVPSGANVLTF

d_call: .
v_call: TRBV7-2
clone_size: .
j_call: TRBJ2-1
cdr3_nt: TGTGCCAGCAGCTTAGTAGGAACCAAGCAGTTCTTC
cdr3_aa: CASSLVGTKQFF

d_call: .
v_call: TRBV25-1
clone_size: few
j_call: TRBJ2-1
cdr3_nt: TGTGCCAGCAGTGAGGTACCTACCGGGAACCCCCACAATGAGCAGTTCTTC
cdr3_aa: CASSEVPTGNPHNEQFF

d_call: .
v_call: TRBV12-3/TRBV12-4
clone_size: .
j_call: TRBJ2-1
cdr3_nt: TGTGCCAGCAGTTCACTCCTGGGGGAGCAGTTCTTC
cdr3_aa: CASSSLLGEQFF

d_call: .
v_call: TRBV5-4
clone_size: .
j_call: TRBJ2-4
cdr3_nt: TGTGCCAGCAGCTCGACTACAGAAAACATTCAGTACTTC
cdr3_aa: CASSSTTENIQYF

d_call: TRBD1
v_call: TRBV6-2/TRBV6-3
clone_size: .
j_call: TRBJ1-5
cdr3_nt: TGTGCCAGCAGTTCCCTCGGACAGGGGAATCAGCCCCAGCATTTT
cdr3_aa: CASSSLGQGNQPQHF

d_call: .
v_call: TRBV5-4
clone_size: once
j_call: TRBJ2-3
cdr3_nt: TGTGCCAGCAGCTTGGACGCCAACAGGGAGGTAGATACGCAGTATTTT
cdr3_aa: CASSLDANREVDTQYF